This T cell receptor (beta chain) was identified in a study of long-term antiretroviral therapy in people with HIV. In its sample, this clone is large. In germline, CDR1 is LGHNA, CDR2 YSLEER. The CDR3 is 12 residues long. V was trimmed by 3 bases and J by 15 bases, leaving 15 bases between them. An immunoSEQ assay, version v3.0, was performed at survey level. Some clones are missing from TCRdb's copy, which holds only in-frame ones; the method was immunoSEQ multiplex PCR. The table lists 15,000 to 20,000 clones, around 80% of them singletons. The receptor comes from a man in his late teens or twenties with HIV. The source material was unsorted PBMCs, sampled 0.1 years before starting antiretroviral therapy. The chain uses TRBV4-3 and TRBJ2-4; D is possibly TRBD1 or TRBD2 (5 bases each). CDR3 in amino acids: CASSHRDARGYF. The CDR3 DNA reads TGCGCCAGCAGCCACCGGGACGCCCGGGGGTACTTC.